A selection of T cell receptor beta chains follows, all from one sample in a study of blood T cell repertoires in COVID-19. Sequencing was performed with immunoSEQ multiplex PCR; in TCRdb, only in-frame clones are kept and a portion is missing. The sample holds some 120,000 clones, roughly 90% seen once. The specimen was peripheral blood. The receptors come from a man aged 50-60 years with active COVID-19. Each CDR3 is given with its conserved first and last residue. The D gene is left open where the match is weak. The size of a clone is reported for some rows only, either as once, few or many, or as a class for expanded clones.

CASSLGVGFNSPLHF	TGTGCCAGCAGTTTAGGGGTGGGATTCAATTCACCCCTCCACTTT	TRBV6-5	NA	TRBJ1-6	15	NA
CATSPPRHTTNEKLFF	TGTGCCACCAGCCCTCCCCGACACACAACTAATGAAAAACTGTTTTTT	TRBV15	NA	TRBJ1-4	16	NA
CASSSGTGGMDTQYF	TGTGCCAGCAGTTCCGGGACAGGGGGCATGGATACGCAGTATTTT	TRBV6-5	NA	TRBJ2-3	15	TRBD1
CASSVITGVNTEAFF	TGTGCCAGCAGTGTTATAACAGGGGTGAACACTGAAGCTTTCTTT	TRBV2	NA	TRBJ1-1	15	TRBD1
CASSPGQFGYTF	TGTGCCAGCAGTCCGGGACAGTTCGGCTACACCTTC	TRBV28	NA	TRBJ1-2	12	TRBD1
CASSGWASGGTQYF	TGTGCCAGCAGTGGATGGGCTAGCGGGGGGACCCAGTACTTC	TRBV2	NA	TRBJ2-5	14	TRBD2
CASSQTSGDWYF	TGCGCCAGCAGCCAAACTAGCGGCGACTGGTATTTT	TRBV5-1	NA	TRBJ2-3	12	TRBD2
CASSRGSGQETQYF	TGTGCCAGCAGCAGGGGGTCAGGGCAAGAGACCCAGTACTTC	TRBV9	NA	TRBJ2-5	14	NA
CASSTGQGRTYGYTF	TGTGCCAGCTCAACGGGACAGGGACGGACCTATGGCTACACCTTC	TRBV18	NA	TRBJ1-2	15	TRBD1
CASSLGRFNEQFF	TGTGCCAGCAGCTTAGGCAGATTCAATGAGCAGTTCTTC	TRBV7-9	NA	TRBJ2-1	13	NA
CASSGQGGTGELFF	TGTGCCAGCAGCGGACAGGGGGGCACCGGGGAGCTGTTTTTT	TRBV2	once	TRBJ2-2	14	TRBD1
CASSLDQGSYNEQFF	TGTGCCAGCAGCTTAGACCAGGGTTCCTACAATGAGCAGTTCTTC	TRBV7-6	NA	TRBJ2-1	15	NA
CASSRGGSGETQYF	TGTGCCAGCAGCAGGGGAGGTTCGGGAGAGACCCAGTACTTC	TRBV3-1/TRBV3-2	NA	TRBJ2-5	14	NA
CASSWGLLNTEAFF	TGTGCCAGCAGCTGGGGACTGTTGAACACTGAAGCTTTCTTT	TRBV5-5	NA	TRBJ1-1	14	NA
CASGQGTNTEAFF	TGCGCCAGCGGACAGGGGACCAACACTGAAGCTTTCTTT	TRBV5-1	once	TRBJ1-1	13	TRBD1
CASSFFSGGSTDTQYF	TGTGCCAGCAGCTTTTTTAGCGGGGGAAGCACAGATACGCAGTATTTT	TRBV14	NA	TRBJ2-3	16	TRBD2
CASSPGLAGVDTQYF	TGTGCCAGCAGCCCAGGACTAGCGGGGGTGGATACGCAGTATTTT	TRBV7-9	NA	TRBJ2-3	15	TRBD2
CASSARDSQETQYF	TGTGCCAGCAGTGCTCGGGACTCCCAAGAGACCCAGTACTTC	TRBV2	NA	TRBJ2-5	14	NA
CSGYRAGDYGYTF	TGCAGCGGGTACAGGGCGGGGGACTATGGCTACACCTTC	TRBV29-1	NA	TRBJ1-2	13	NA
CASSHRNTEAFF	TGCGCCAGCAGCCACCGGAACACTGAAGCTTTCTTT	TRBV4-1	NA	TRBJ1-1	12	NA
CASSLARYSSGNTIYF	TGTGCCAGCAGCTTGGCCCGATACTCGTCTGGAAACACCATATATTTT	TRBV5-6	NA	TRBJ1-3	16	NA
CATSAPGQGNEQFF	TGTGCCACCAGTGCCCCGGGACAGGGAAATGAGCAGTTCTTC	TRBV24-1	NA	TRBJ2-1	14	TRBD1
CASSQTGTAAFF	TGTGCCAGCAGCCAGACCGGGACAGCTGCTTTCTTT	TRBV3-1/TRBV3-2	NA	TRBJ1-1	12	TRBD1